The source of this TCR beta chain is a study of identical twins. Study findings and constraints: Researchers reported excess low generation probability among twin-shared out-of-frame alpha sequences. Beta out-of-frame twin sharing showed a weaker excess.

The CDR3 consists of 15 residues. Remarks on this clonotype: Its antigen is not known. The junction shows a germline mismatch at one end, possibly a read error.

Every one of the donors was a healthy Caucasian. Unique molecular identifiers were present on the cDNA, and a universal primer site came from template switching. MiXCR, applied by TCRdb to the 5' RACE reads, yields one record per CDR3 protein. The repertoire consists of 1.5 million to 2 million distinct CDR3 sequences, with 32% occurring once and the leading ten covering about 0.25%. This sequence was found in a newborn girl in good health. Sequenced input: cord blood. The gene calls are TRBV12-3 or TRBV12-4 and TRBJ2-3; tentatively, D is TRBD2 (6 bases). The CDR3 reads CASGFTGTYTDTQYF. In nucleotides, the CDR3 is TGTGCCAGCGGTTTTACCGGGACTTATACAGATACGCAGTATTTT.